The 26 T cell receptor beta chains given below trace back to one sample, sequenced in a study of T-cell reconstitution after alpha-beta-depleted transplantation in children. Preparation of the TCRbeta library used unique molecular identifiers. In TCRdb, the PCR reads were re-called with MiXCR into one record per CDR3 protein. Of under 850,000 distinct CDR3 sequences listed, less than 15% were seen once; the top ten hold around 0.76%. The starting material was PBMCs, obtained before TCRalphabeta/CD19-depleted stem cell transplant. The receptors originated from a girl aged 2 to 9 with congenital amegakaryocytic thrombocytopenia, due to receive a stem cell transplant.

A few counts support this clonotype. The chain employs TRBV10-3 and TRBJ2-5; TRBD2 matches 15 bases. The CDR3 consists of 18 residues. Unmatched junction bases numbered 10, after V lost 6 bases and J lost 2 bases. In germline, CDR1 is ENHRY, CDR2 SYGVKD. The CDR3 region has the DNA TGTGCCATCAGATCCATTCCGGGACTAGCGGGAGGTCAAGAGACCCAGTACTTC. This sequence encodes CAIRSIPGLAGGQETQYF.

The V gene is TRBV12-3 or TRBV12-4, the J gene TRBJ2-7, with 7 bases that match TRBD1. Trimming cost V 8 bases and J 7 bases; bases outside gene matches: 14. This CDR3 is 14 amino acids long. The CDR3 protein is CASGLYPTGDEQYF. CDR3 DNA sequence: TGTGCCAGCGGCCTTTACCCAACAGGGGATGAGCAGTACTTC.

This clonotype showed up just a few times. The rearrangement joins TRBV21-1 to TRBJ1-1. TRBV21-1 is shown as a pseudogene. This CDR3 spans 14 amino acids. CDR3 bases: TGTGCCAGCAGCTTCAACAGCGGGTACACTGAAGCTTTCTTT. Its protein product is CASSFNSGYTEAFF.

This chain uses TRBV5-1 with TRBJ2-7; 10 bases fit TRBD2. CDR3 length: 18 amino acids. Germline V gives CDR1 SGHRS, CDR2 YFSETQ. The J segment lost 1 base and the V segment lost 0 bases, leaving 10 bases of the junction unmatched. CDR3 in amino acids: CASSLEPSASGRSYEQYF. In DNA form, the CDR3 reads TGCGCCAGCAGCTTGGAGCCCTCCGCTAGCGGGAGATCCTACGAGCAGTACTTC.

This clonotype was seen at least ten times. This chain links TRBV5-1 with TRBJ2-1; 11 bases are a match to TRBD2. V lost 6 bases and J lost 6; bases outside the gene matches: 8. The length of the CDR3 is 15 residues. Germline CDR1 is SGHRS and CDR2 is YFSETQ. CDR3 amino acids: CASTPLAGGPNEQFF. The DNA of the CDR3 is TGCGCCAGCACCCCATTAGCGGGAGGGCCCAATGAGCAGTTCTTC.

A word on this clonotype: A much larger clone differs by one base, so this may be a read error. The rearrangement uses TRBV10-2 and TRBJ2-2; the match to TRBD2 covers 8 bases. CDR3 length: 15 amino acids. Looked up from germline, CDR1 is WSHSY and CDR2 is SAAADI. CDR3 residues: CASSDPGGYTGEPFF. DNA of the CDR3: TGCGCCAGCAGTGACCCGGGGGGGTACACCGGGGAGCCGTTTTTT.

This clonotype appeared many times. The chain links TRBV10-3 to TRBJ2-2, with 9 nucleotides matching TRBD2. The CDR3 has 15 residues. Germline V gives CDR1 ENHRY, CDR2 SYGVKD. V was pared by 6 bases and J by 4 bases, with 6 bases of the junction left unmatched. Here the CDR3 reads CAIRVLAGSTGELFF. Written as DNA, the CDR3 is TGTGCCATCAGGGTTCTAGCGGGATCCACCGGGGAGCTGTTTTTT.

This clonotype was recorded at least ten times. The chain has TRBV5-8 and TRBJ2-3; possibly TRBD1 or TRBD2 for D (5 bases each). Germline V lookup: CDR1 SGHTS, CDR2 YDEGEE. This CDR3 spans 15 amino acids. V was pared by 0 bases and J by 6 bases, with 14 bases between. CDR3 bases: TGTGCCAGCAGCTTGGATTACGGGGCATGGGATACGCAGTATTTT. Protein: CASSLDYGAWDTQYF.

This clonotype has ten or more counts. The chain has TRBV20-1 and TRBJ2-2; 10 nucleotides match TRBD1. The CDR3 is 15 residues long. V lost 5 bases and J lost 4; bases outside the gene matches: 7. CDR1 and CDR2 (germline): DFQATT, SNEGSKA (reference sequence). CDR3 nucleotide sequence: TGCAGTGCTGAGGACAGGGGGGGTACCACCGGGGAGCTGTTTTTT. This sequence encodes CSAEDRGGTTGELFF.

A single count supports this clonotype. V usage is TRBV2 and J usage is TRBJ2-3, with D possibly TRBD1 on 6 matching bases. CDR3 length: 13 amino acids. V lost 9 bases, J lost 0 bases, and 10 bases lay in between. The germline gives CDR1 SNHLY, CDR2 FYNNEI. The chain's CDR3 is CARRQESTDTQYF. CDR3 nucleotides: TGTGCCAGGAGACAGGAGAGCACAGATACGCAGTATTTT.

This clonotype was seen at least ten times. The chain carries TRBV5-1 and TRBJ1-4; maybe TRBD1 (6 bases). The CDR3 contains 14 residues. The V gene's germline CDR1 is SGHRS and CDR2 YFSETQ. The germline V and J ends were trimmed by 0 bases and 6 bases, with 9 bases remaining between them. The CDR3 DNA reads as TGCGCCAGCAGCTTGGAGCCAGGGGATGAAAAACTGTTTTTT. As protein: CASSLEPGDEKLFF.

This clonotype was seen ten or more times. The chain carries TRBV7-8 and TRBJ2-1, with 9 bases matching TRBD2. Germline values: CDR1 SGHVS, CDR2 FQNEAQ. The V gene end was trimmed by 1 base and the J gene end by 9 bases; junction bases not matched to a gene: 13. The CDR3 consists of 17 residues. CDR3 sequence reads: CASSLEGGRALLSEQFF. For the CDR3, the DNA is TGTGCCAGCAGCTTAGAGGGCGGGAGGGCCCTGTTATCTGAGCAGTTCTTC.

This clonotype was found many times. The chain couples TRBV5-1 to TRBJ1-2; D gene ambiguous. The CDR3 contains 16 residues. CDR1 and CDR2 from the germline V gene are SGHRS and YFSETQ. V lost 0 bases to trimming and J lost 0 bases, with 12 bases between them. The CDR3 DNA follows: TGCGCCAGCAGCTTGGTTCGGGCCAGTACTAACTATGGCTACACCTTC. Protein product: CASSLVRASTNYGYTF. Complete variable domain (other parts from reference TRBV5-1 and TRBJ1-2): KAGVTQTPRYLIKTRGQQVTLSCSPISGHRSVSWYQQTPGQGLQFLFEYFSETQRNKGNFPGRFSGRQFSNSRSEMNVSTLELGDSALYLCASSLVRASTNYGYTFGSGTRLTVV.

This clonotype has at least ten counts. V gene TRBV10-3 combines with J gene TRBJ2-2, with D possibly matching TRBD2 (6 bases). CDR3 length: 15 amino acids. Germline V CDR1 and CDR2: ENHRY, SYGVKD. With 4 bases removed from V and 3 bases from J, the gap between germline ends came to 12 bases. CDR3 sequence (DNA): TGTGCCATCAGTGGGACGCGGGACGACACCGGGGAGCTGTTTTTT. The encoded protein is CAISGTRDDTGELFF.

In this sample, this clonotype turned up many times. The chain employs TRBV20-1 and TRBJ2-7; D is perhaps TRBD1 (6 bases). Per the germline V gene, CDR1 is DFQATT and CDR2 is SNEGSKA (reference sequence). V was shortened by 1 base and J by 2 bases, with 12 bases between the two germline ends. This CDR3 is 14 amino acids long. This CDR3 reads CSARVGTSTYEQYF. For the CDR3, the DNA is TGCAGTGCTAGAGTGGGGACAAGTACCTACGAGCAGTACTTC.

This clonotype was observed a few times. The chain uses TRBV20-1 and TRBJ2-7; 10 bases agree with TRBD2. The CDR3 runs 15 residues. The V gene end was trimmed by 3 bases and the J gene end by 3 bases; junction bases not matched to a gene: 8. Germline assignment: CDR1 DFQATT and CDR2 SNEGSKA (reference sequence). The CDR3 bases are TGCAGTGCTAGGCGCCTAGCGGGAGTGAACTACGAGCAGTACTTC. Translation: CSARRLAGVNYEQYF.

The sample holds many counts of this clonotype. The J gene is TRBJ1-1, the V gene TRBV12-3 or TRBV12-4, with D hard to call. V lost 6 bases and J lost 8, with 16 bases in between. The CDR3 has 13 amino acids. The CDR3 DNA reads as TGTGCCAGCAGCCCCAGTTGGGGAGACGAAGCTTTCTTT. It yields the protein CASSPSWGDEAFF.

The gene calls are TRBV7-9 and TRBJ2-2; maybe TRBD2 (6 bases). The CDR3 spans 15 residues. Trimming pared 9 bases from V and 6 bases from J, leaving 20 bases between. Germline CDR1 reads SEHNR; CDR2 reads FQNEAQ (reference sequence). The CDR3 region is CASSTEGKKAGELFF. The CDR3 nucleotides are TGTGCCAGTTCCACGGAGGGGAAAAAGGCCGGGGAGCTGTTTTTT.

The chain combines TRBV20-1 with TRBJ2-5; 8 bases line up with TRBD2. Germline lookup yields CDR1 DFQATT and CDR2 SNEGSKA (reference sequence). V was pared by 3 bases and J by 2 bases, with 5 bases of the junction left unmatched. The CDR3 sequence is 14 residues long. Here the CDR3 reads CSASREGPQETQYF. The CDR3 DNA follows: TGCAGTGCTAGCCGGGAGGGCCCGCAAGAGACCCAGTACTTC.

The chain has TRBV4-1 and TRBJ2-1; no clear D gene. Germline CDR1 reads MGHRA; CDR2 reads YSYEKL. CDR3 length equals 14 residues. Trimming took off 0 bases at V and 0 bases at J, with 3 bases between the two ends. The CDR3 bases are TGCGCCAGCAGCCAAGAATTCTCCTACAATGAGCAGTTCTTC. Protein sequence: CASSQEFSYNEQFF.

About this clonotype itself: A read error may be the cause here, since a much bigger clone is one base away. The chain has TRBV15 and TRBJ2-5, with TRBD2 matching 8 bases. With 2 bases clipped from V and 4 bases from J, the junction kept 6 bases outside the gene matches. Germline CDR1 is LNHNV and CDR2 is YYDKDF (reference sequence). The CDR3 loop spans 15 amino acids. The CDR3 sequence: CATSRSGSQIETQYF. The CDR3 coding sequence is TGTGCCACCAGCAGAAGCGGGAGTCAAATAGAGACCCAGTACTTC.

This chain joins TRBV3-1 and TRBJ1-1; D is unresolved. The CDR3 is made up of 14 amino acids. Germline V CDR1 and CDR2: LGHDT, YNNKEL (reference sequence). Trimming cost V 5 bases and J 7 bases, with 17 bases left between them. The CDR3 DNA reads TGTGCCAGCAGCTCCTCAGCGGGAAAAAATGAAGCTTTCTTT. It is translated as CASSSSAGKNEAFF. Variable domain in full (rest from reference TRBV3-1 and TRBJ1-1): DTAVSQTPKYLVTQMGNDKSIKCEQNLGHDTMYWYKQDSKKFLKIMFSYNNKELIINETVPNRFSPKSPDKAHLNLHINSLELGDSAVYFCASSSSAGKNEAFFGQGTRLTVV.

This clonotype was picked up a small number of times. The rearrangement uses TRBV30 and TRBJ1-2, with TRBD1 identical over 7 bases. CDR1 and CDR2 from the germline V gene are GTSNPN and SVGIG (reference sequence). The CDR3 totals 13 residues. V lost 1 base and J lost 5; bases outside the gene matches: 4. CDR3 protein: CAWSAGTDYGYTF. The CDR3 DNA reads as TGTGCCTGGAGTGCCGGGACAGATTATGGCTACACCTTC.

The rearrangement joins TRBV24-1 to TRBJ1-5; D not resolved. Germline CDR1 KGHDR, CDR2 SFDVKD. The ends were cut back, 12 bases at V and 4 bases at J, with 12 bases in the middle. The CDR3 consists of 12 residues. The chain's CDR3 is CAPIILNQPQHF. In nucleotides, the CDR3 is TGTGCCCCAATTATTCTAAATCAGCCCCAGCATTTT.

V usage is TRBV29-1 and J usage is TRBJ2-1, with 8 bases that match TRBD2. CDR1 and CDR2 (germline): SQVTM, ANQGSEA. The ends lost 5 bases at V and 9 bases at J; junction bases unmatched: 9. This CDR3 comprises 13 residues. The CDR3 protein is CSVTREGRGEQFF. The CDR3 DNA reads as TGCAGCGTTACACGGGAGGGCCGAGGTGAGCAGTTCTTC.

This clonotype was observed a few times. This chain's CDR3 is CASSDPTGGQFF. DNA for the CDR3: TGTGCCAGCAGTGACCCCACAGGGGGGCAGTTCTTC. The chain uses TRBV6-1 and TRBJ2-1, with 8 nucleotides matching TRBD1. The junction had 4 bases not matched to a gene; V was cut back by 3 bases and J by 12 bases. Germline CDR1 and CDR2: MNHNS and SASEGT. This CDR3 contains 12 residues.